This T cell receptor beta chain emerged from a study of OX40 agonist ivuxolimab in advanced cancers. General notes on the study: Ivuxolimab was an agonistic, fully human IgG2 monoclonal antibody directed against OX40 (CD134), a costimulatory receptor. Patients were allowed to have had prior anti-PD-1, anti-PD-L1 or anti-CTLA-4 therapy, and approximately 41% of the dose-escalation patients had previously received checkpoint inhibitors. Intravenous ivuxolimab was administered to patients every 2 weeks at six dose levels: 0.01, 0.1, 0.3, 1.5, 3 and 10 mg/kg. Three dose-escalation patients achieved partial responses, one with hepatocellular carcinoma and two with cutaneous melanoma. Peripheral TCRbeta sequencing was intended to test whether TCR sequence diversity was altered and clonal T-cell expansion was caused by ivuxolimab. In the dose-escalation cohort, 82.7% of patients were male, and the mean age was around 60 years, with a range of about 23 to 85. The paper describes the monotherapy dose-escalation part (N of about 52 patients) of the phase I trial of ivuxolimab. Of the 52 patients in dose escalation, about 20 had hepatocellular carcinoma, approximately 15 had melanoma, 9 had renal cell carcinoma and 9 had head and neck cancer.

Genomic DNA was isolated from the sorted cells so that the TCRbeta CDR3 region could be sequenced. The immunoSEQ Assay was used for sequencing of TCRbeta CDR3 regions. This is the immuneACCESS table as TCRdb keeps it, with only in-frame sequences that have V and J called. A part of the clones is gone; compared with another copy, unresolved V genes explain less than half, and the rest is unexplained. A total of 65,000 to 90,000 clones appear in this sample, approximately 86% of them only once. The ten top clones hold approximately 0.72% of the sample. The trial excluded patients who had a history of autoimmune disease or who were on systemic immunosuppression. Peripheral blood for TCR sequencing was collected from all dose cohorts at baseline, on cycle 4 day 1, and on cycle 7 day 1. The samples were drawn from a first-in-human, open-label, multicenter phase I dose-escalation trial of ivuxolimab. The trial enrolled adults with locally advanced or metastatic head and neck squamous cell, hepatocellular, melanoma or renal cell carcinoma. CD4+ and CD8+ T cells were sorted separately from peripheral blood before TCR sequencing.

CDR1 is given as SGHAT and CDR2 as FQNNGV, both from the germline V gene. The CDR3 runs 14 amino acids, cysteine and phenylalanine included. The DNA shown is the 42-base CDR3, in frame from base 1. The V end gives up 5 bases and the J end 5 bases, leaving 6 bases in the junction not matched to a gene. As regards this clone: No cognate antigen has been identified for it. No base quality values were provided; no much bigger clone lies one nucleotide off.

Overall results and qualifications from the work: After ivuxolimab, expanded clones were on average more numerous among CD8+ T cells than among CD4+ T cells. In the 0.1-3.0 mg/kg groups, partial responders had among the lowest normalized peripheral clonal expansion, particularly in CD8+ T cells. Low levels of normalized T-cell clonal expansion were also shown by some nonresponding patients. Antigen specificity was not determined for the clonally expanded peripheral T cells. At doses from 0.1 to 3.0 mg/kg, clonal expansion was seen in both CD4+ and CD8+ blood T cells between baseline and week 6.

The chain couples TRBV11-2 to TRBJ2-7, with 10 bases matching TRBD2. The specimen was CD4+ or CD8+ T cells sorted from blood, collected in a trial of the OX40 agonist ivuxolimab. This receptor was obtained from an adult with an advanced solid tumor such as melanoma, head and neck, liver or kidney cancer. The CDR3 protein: CASSNLAGADEQYF. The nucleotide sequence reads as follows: TGTGCCAGCAGCAACCTAGCGGGAGCGGACGAGCAGTACTTC.